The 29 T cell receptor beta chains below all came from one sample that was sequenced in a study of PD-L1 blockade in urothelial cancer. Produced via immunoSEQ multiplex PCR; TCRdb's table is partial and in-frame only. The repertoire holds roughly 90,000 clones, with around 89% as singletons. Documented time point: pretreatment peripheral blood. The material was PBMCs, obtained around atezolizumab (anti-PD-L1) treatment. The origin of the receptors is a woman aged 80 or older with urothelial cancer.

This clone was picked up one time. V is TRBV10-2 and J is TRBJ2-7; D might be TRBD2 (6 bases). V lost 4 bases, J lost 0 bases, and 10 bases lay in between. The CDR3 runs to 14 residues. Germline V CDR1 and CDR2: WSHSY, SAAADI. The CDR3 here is CASSASGSSYEQYF. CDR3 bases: TGCGCCAGCAGTGCATCCGGGAGCTCCTACGAGCAGTACTTC.

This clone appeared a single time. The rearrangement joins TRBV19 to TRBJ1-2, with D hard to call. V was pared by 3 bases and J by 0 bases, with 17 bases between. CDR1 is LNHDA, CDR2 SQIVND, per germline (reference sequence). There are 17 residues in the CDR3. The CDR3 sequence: CASSINSVQRANYGYTF. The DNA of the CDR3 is TGTGCCAGTAGTATCAACAGTGTCCAACGAGCTAACTATGGCTACACCTTC.

This CDR3 is CASSRTSGSGRETQYF. The CDR3 region has the DNA TGCGCCAGCAGCAGGACTAGCGGGAGTGGGAGAGAGACCCAGTACTTC. The V and J genes are TRBV5-1 and TRBJ2-5, with 13 bases that match TRBD2. The CDR3 consists of 16 residues. Germline CDR1 SGHRS, CDR2 YFSETQ. The trim removed 4 bases at V and 4 bases at J, leaving 7 bases unmatched.

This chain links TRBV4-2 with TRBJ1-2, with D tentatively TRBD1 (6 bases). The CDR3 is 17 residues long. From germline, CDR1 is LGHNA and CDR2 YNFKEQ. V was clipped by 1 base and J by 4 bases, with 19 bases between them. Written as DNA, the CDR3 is TGTGCCAGCAGCCAAGGTGGGGGGGGCAGAGGGGGCTATGGCTACACCTTC. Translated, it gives CASSQGGGGRGGYGYTF.

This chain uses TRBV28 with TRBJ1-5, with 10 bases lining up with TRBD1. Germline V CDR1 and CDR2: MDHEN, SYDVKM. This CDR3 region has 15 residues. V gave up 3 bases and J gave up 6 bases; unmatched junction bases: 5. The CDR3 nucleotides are TGTGCCAGCAGTTTCCGACAGGGGGCGCGTCAGCCCCAGCATTTT. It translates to CASSFRQGARQPQHF.

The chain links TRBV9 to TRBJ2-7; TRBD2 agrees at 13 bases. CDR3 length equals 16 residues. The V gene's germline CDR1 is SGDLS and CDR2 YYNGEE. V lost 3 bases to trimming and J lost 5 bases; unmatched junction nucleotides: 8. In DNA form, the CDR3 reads TGTGCCAGCAGCGCTGCCCCCGGACTAGCGGGAGACGAGCAGTACTTC. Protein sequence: CASSAAPGLAGDEQYF.

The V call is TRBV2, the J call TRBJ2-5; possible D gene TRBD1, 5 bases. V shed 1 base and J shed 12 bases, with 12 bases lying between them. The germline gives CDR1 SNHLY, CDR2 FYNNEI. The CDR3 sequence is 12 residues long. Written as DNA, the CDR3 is TGTGCCAGCAGTGAAGATTACAGGATGGAGTACTTC. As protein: CASSEDYRMEYF.

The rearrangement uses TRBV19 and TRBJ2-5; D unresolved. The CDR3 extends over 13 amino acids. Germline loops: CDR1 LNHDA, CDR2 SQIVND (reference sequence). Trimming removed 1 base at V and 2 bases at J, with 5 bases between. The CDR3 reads CASSIGGQETQYF. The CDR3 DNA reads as TGTGCCAGTAGTATAGGAGGTCAAGAGACCCAGTACTTC.

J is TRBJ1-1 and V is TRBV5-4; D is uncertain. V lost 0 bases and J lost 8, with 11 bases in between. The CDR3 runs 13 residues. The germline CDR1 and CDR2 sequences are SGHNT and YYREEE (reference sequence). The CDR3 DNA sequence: TGTGCCAGCAGCTTGGAGGGAGCCCAAGAAGCTTTCTTT. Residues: CASSLEGAQEAFF.

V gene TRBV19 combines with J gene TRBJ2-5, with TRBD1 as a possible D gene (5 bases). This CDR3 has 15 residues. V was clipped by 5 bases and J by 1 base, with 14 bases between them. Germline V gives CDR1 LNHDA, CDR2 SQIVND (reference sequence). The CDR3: CASSPTWTPQETQYF. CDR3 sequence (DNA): TGTGCCAGTAGTCCAACCTGGACACCCCAAGAGACCCAGTACTTC.

The CDR3 loop is CASSLVSGNSGANVLTF. DNA for the CDR3: TGTGCCAGCAGCTTAGTGTCCGGGAACTCTGGGGCCAACGTCCTGACTTTC. The chain has TRBV7-2 and TRBJ2-6, with D possibly matching TRBD2 (5 bases). CDR1 is SGHTA and CDR2 is FQGNSA in the germline V gene. The germline V and J ends were trimmed by 1 base and 0 bases, with 10 bases remaining between them. There are 17 residues in the CDR3.

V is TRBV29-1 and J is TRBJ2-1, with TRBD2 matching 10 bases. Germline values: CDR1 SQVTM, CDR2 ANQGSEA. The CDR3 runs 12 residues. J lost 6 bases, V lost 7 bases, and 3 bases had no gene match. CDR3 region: CSGRTSGNEQFF. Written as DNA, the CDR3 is TGCAGCGGCCGGACTAGCGGCAATGAGCAGTTCTTC.

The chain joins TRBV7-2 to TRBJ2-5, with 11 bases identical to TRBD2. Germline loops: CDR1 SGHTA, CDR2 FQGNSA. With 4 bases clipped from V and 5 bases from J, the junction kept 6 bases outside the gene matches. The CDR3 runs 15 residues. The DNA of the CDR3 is TGTGCCAGCAGCTACACTAGCGGGAGTAGGGAGACCCAGTACTTC. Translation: CASSYTSGSRETQYF.

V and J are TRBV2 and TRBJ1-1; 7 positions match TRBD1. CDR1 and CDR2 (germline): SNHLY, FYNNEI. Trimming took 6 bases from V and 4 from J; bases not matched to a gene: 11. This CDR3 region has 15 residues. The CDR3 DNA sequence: TGTGCCAGCAGGAAGGAAGGGGGCAGGGGCACTGAAGCTTTCTTT. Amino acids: CASRKEGGRGTEAFF.

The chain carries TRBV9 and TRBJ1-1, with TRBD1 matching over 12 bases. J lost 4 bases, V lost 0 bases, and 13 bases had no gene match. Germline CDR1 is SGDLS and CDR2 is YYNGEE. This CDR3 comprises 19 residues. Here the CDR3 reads CASSVGPGQGATSRTEAFF. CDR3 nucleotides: TGTGCCAGCAGCGTAGGACCGGGACAGGGGGCTACTTCGCGCACTGAAGCTTTCTTT.

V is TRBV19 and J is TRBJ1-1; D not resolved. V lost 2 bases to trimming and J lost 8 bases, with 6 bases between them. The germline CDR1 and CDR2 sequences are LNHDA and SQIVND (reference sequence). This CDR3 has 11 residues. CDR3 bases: TGTGCCAGTAGTATAATCAGAGAAGCTTTCTTT. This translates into CASSIIREAFF.

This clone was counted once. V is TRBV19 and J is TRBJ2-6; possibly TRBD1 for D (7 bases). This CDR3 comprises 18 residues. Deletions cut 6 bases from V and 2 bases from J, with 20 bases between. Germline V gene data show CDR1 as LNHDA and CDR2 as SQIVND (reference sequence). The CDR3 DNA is TGTGCCAGTAGCCCCCCAGGGGGACTGGGTACTGGGGCCAACGTCCTGACTTTC. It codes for CASSPPGGLGTGANVLTF.

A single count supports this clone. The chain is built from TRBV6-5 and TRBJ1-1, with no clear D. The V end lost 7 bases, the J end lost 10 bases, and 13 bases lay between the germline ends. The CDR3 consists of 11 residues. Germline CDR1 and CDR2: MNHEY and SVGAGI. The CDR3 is CASTRERLAFF. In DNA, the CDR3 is TGTGCCAGCACCCGAGAGCGTTTAGCTTTCTTT.

DNA of the CDR3: TGCGCCAGCAGCTTGGCCAGGGTAGGTCGGGCGACAGATACGCAGTATTTT. It codes for CASSLARVGRATDTQYF. V is TRBV5-1 and J is TRBJ2-3; D might be TRBD1 (5 bases). Trimming shortened V by 0 bases and J by 3 bases, and 17 bases separated the two germline ends. The CDR3 has 17 amino acids. The germline V gene has CDR1 SGHRS and CDR2 YFSETQ. Combining the CDR3 with reference TRBV5-1 and TRBJ2-3 gives the whole variable domain KAGVTQTPRYLIKTRGQQVTLSCSPISGHRSVSWYQQTPGQGLQFLFEYFSETQRNKGNFPGRFSGRQFSNSRSEMNVSTLELGDSALYLCASSLARVGRATDTQYFGPGTRLTVL.

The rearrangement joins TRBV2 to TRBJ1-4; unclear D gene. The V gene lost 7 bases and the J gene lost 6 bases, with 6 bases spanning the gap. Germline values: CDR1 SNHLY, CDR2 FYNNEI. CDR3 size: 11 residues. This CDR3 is CASTLHEKLFF. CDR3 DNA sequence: TGTGCCAGCACCCTCCATGAAAAACTGTTTTTT.

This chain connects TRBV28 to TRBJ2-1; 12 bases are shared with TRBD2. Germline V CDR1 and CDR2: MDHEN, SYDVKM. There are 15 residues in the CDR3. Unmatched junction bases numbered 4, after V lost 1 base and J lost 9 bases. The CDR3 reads CASSLSSGRVSEQFF. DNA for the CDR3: TGTGCCAGCAGTTTATCTAGCGGGAGGGTTAGTGAGCAGTTCTTC.

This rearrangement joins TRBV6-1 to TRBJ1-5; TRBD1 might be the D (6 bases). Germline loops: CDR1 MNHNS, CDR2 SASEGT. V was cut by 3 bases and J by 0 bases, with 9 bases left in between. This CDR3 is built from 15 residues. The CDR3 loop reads CASSEGHNSNQPQHF. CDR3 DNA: TGTGCCAGCAGTGAGGGACACAATAGCAATCAGCCCCAGCATTTT.

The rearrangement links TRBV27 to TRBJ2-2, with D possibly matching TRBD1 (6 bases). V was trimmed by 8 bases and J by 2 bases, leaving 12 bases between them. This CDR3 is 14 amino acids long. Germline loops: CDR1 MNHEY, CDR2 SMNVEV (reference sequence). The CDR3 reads CASRKQGNTGELFF. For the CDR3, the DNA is TGTGCCAGCCGGAAACAGGGTAACACCGGGGAGCTGTTTTTT.

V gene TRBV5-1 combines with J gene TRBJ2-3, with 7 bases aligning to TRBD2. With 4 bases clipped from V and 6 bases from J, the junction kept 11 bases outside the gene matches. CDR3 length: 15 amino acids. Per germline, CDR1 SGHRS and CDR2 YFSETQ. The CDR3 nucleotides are TGCGCCAGCAGCCTCTTGAGGGAGGGCTGGGATACGCAGTATTTT. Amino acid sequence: CASSLLREGWDTQYF. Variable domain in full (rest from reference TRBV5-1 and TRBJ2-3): KAGVTQTPRYLIKTRGQQVTLSCSPISGHRSVSWYQQTPGQGLQFLFEYFSETQRNKGNFPGRFSGRQFSNSRSEMNVSTLELGDSALYLCASSLLREGWDTQYFGPGTRLTVL.

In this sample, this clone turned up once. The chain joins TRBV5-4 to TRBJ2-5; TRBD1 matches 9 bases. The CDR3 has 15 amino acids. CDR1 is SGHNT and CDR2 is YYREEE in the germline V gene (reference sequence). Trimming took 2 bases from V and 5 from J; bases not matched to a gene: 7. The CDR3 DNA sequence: TGTGCCAGCAGCTTCTACACAGGGGGCGGGGAGACCCAGTACTTC. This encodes CASSFYTGGGETQYF.

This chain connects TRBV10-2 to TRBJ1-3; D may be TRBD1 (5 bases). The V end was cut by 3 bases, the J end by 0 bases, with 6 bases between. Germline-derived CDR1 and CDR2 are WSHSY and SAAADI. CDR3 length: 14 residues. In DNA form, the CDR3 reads TGCGCCAGCAGTGACGGGGGCTCTGGAAACACCATATATTTT. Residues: CASSDGGSGNTIYF.

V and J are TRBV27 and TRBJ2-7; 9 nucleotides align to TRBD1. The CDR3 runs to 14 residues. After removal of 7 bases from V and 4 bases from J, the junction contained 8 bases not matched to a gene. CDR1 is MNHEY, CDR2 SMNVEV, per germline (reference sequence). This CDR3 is CASIPGTGPYEQYF. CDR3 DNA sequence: TGTGCCAGCATCCCCGGGACAGGGCCATACGAGCAGTACTTC.

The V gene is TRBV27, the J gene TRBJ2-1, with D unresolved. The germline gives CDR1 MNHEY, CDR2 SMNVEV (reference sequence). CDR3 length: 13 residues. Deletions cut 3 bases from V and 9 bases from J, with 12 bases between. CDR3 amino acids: CASSFPLRGEQFF. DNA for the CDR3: TGTGCCAGCAGTTTCCCGCTCCGCGGTGAGCAGTTCTTC.

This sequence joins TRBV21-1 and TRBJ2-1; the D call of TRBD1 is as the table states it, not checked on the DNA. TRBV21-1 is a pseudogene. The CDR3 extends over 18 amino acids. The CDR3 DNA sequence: TGTGCCAGCAGCAAATCGTCCAGTCCCCCCCAATCCTACAATGAGCAGTTCTTC. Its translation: CASSKSSSPPQSYNEQFF.